This T cell receptor beta chain derives from a study of control samples from healthy donors and cancer patients. V trimming: 5 bases; J trimming: 8 bases; junction bases outside the gene matches: 12. CDR3 length: 16 amino acids. Germline V CDR1 and CDR2: SGHAT, FQNNGV. Generated by immunoSEQ multiplex PCR, the TCRdb table keeps only in-frame clones and is missing some. The sample carries about 28,000 clones, 91% recorded once. What was sequenced was PBMCs. This sequence joins TRBV11-2 and TRBJ1-6; 7 nucleotides line up with TRBD1. This clonotype originated in a man between 50 and 59 years old with lung cancer. The CDR3 reads CASSLDRAYSYSPLHF. In DNA form, the CDR3 reads TGTGCCAGCAGCCTTGACAGGGCCTACTCGTATTCACCCCTCCACTTT.